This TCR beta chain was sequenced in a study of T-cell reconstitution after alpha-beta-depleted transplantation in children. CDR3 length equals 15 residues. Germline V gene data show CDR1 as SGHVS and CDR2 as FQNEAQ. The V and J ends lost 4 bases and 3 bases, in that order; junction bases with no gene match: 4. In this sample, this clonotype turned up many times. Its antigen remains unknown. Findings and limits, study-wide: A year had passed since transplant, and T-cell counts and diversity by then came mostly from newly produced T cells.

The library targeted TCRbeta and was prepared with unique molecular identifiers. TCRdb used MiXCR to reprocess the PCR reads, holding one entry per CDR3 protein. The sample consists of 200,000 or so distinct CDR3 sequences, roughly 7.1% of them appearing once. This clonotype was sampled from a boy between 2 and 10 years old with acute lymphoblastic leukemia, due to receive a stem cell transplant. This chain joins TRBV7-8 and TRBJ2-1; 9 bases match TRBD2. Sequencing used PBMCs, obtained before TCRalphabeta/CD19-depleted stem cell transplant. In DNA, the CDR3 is TGTGCCAGCAGCTCTTTAGCGGGGGACTACAATGAGCAGTTCTTC. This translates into CASSSLAGDYNEQFF.